These 31 T cell receptor beta chains were all obtained from the same sample, sequenced in a study of cytomegalovirus exposure and HLA in healthy donors. Primers included in the PCR were 60 Vbeta and 13 Jbeta primers. Method: immunoSEQ multiplex PCR; TCRdb's copy keeps in-frame clones and lacks some. The sample holds approximately 100,000 clones, around 85% seen once. Input material: PBMCs. These receptor sequences come from a man in his thirties or forties in good health and CMV-seronegative.

The chain carries TRBV5-1 and TRBJ1-4; possibly TRBD1 for D (5 bases). Germline V gene sequence: CDR1 SGHRS, CDR2 YFSETQ. There are 14 residues in the CDR3. V lost 4 bases and J 3 bases, leaving 10 bases between the germline ends. The CDR3 loop is CASSPREANEKLFF. The CDR3 DNA is TGCGCCAGCAGCCCCAGGGAAGCTAATGAAAAACTGTTTTTT.

The chain uses TRBV29-1 and TRBJ2-5; tentative D call: TRBD2 (5 bases). Germline V gene sequence: CDR1 SQVTM, CDR2 ANQGSEA. V was clipped by 7 bases and J by 4 bases, with 13 bases between them. The CDR3 is 12 residues long. The DNA for the CDR3 is TGCAGCGGAATAACGGCGGGAGAGACCCAGTACTTC. Translating gives CSGITAGETQYF.

The J gene is TRBJ1-5, the V gene TRBV7-9; maybe TRBD1 (6 bases). The germline V gene encodes CDR1 SEHNR and CDR2 FQNEAQ (reference sequence). The CDR3 spans 14 residues. Trimming cost V 3 bases and J 11 bases, with 17 bases left between them. The CDR3 bases are TGTGCCAGCAGCTTTAGTGGCAGGGGCTCAGCCCAGCATTTT. Residues: CASSFSGRGSAQHF.

V usage is TRBV28 and J usage is TRBJ2-5; a weak D match, TRBD2 (6 bases). The length of the CDR3 is 14 residues. The germline V gene has CDR1 MDHEN and CDR2 SYDVKM. Trimming cost V 6 bases and J 5 bases, with 16 bases left between them. Written as DNA, the CDR3 is TGTGCCAGCAGGCCCTGGGCAGGGAGGGAGACCCAGTACTTC. Translating it yields CASRPWAGRETQYF.

The CDR3, as DNA: TGCGCCAGCAGCTTGGCCATTACTAGCGGGTCCTACGAGCAGTACTTC. This encodes CASSLAITSGSYEQYF. V is TRBV5-1 and J is TRBJ2-7, with 9 positions matching TRBD2. The CDR3 loop spans 16 amino acids. The germline V gene has CDR1 SGHRS and CDR2 YFSETQ. Germline trimming cut 0 bases from V and 1 base from J; bases unmatched to any gene: 5.

V gene TRBV11-2 combines with J gene TRBJ1-1; D gene ambiguous. This CDR3 spans 14 amino acids. V shed 1 base and J shed 5 bases, with 11 bases lying between them. Germline V gene data show CDR1 as SGHAT and CDR2 as FQNNGV. CDR3 bases: TGTGCCAGCAGCTTAGGTCTAATCCGAACTGAAGCTTTCTTT. Protein sequence: CASSLGLIRTEAFF.

On this clone: At one end the junction does not follow the germline gene, possibly because of a read error. The rearrangement links TRBV6-1 to TRBJ2-5; 7 bases are shared with TRBD2. The CDR3 runs 13 residues. Looked up from germline, CDR1 is MNHNS and CDR2 is SASEGT. Here the CDR3 reads CAGSETSRETQYF. DNA for the CDR3: TGTGCCGGCAGTGAGACTAGCAGAGAGACCCAGTACTTC.

The gene calls are TRBV7-2 and TRBJ2-3; the match to TRBD1 covers 7 bases. The CDR3 has 12 residues. The trim removed 9 bases at V and 8 bases at J, leaving 8 bases unmatched. Germline V lookup: CDR1 SGHTA, CDR2 FQGNSA. CDR3 amino acids: CASNRGEGTQYF. The CDR3, as DNA: TGTGCCAGTAACAGGGGTGAGGGTACGCAGTATTTT.

The chain joins TRBV5-1 to TRBJ2-7; 7 bases match TRBD1. CDR1 is SGHRS and CDR2 is YFSETQ in the germline V gene. After removal of 4 bases from V and 3 bases from J, the junction contained 4 bases not matched to a gene. The CDR3 sequence is 13 residues long. As DNA, the CDR3 is TGCGCCAGCAGCGGAACAGGGGACTACGAGCAGTACTTC. This codes for CASSGTGDYEQYF.

The chain joins TRBV15 to TRBJ2-7; 7 positions agree with TRBD2. Germline lookup yields CDR1 LNHNV and CDR2 YYDKDF (reference sequence). This CDR3 region has 13 residues. V lost 3 bases to trimming and J lost 3 bases; unmatched junction nucleotides: 2. The CDR3, as DNA: TGTGCCACCAGCAGCGGGGGGTTCTACGAGCAGTACTTC. Its translation: CATSSGGFYEQYF.

The chain couples TRBV30 to TRBJ2-3, with TRBD2 identical over 9 bases. The CDR3 length is 15 residues. Germline trimming cut 3 bases from V and 5 bases from J; bases unmatched to any gene: 9. CDR1 and CDR2 (germline): GTSNPN, SVGIG (reference sequence). CDR3 sequence reads: CAWSIVSGRLDTQYF. CDR3 nucleotides: TGTGCCTGGAGCATCGTTAGCGGGAGATTAGATACGCAGTATTTT. Combining the CDR3 with reference TRBV30 and TRBJ2-3 gives the whole variable domain SQTIHQWPATLVQPVGSPLSLECTVEGTSNPNLYWYRQAAGRGLQLLFYSVGIGQISSEVPQNLSASRPQDRQFILSSKKLLLSDSGFYLCAWSIVSGRLDTQYFGPGTRLTVL.

The V gene is TRBV2, the J gene TRBJ2-2, with 8 bases fitting TRBD1. The length of the CDR3 is 17 residues. Germline V gene sequence: CDR1 SNHLY, CDR2 FYNNEI. The ends lost 6 bases at V and 3 bases at J; junction bases unmatched: 12. The CDR3 here is CASSRPGQGPHTGELFF. The CDR3 DNA reads TGTGCCAGCAGCCGCCCCGGACAGGGCCCTCACACCGGGGAGCTGTTTTTT.

The gene calls are TRBV4-3 and TRBJ2-7; TRBD1 matches at 10 bases. Trimming at V came to 0 bases and at J to 3 bases, leaving 5 bases not matched to a gene. CDR3 length equals 16 residues. Germline V CDR1 and CDR2: LGHNA, YSLEER. The CDR3 DNA reads TGCGCCAGCAGCCAAGATAAGACAGGGGGCTTCTACGAGCAGTACTTC. It is translated as CASSQDKTGGFYEQYF.

This clone was observed a handful of times. The rearrangement links TRBV6-6 to TRBJ2-3, with D possibly TRBD1 on 5 matching bases. The CDR3 loop spans 15 amino acids. The germline V gene has CDR1 MNHNY and CDR2 SVGAGI (reference sequence). V gave up 4 bases and J gave up 6 bases, with 17 bases separating them. CDR3 bases: TGTGCCAGCAGTTGGCGGCAGGGCCAGGACGATACGCAGTATTTT. Translated, it gives CASSWRQGQDDTQYF.

The CDR3: CASSPREGLGYGYTF. The CDR3 DNA reads as TGTGCCAGCAGCCCCCGGGAGGGCCTTGGCTATGGCTACACCTTC. This chain connects TRBV7-9 to TRBJ1-2; D unclear. V gave up 5 bases and J gave up 4 bases, with 17 bases separating them. The CDR3 covers 15 residues. Germline lookup yields CDR1 SEHNR and CDR2 FQNEAQ (reference sequence).

This clone is a singleton in its sample. The chain employs TRBV6-5 and TRBJ2-7, with D perhaps matching TRBD1 (6 bases). Trimming took off 4 bases at V and 6 bases at J, with 16 bases between the two ends. CDR1 and CDR2 from the germline V gene are MNHEY and SVGAGI. This CDR3 contains 14 residues. The CDR3 is CASSSKTGRGEQYF. CDR3 coding DNA: TGTGCCAGCAGTTCGAAGACAGGACGGGGCGAGCAGTACTTC.

V gene TRBV18 combines with J gene TRBJ1-2; TRBD1 matches 9 bases. Trimming cost V 2 bases and J 8 bases; bases outside gene matches: 3. The CDR3 is 13 residues long. The germline gives CDR1 KGHSH, CDR2 LQKENI. The CDR3: CASSPRDRVGYTF. CDR3 in DNA: TGTGCCAGCTCACCAAGGGACAGGGTGGGCTACACCTTC.

V gene TRBV2 combines with J gene TRBJ1-6; 7 nucleotides line up with TRBD1. Trimming took 4 bases from V and 7 from J; bases not matched to a gene: 7. From germline, CDR1 is SNHLY and CDR2 FYNNEI. The CDR3 has 15 amino acids. CDR3 amino acids: CASSGSRGSNSPLHF. In DNA, the CDR3 is TGTGCCAGCAGTGGAAGCAGGGGGAGCAATTCACCCCTCCACTTT.

In nucleotides, the CDR3 is TGTGCCAGCTCGGAACAGGGGGCGACGAATCAGCCCCAGCATTTT. Its protein is CASSEQGATNQPQHF. The chain employs TRBV18 and TRBJ1-5; 9 bases are shared with TRBD1. Germline CDR1 is KGHSH and CDR2 is LQKENI. V was clipped by 6 bases and J by 4 bases; unmatched bases: 7. The CDR3 spans 15 residues.

V is TRBV5-6 and J is TRBJ1-3, with D possibly matching TRBD1 (6 bases). Trimming pared 2 bases from V and 2 bases from J, leaving 14 bases between. There are 16 residues in the CDR3. The germline gives CDR1 SGHDT, CDR2 YYEEEE. The CDR3 DNA sequence: TGTGCCAGCAGCTTTGGCGCAGGGGATCCTGGAAACACCATATATTTT. Residues: CASSFGAGDPGNTIYF.

The chain links TRBV7-9 to TRBJ1-2, with 7 bases lining up with TRBD1. Germline V gene data show CDR1 as SEHNR and CDR2 as FQNEAQ (reference sequence). The trim removed 3 bases at V and 4 bases at J, leaving 8 bases unmatched. The CDR3 runs to 15 residues. CDR3 in DNA: TGTGCCAGCAGCTTTCAGGGGGGCCACTTCTATGGCTACACCTTC. Translating it yields CASSFQGGHFYGYTF. Combining the CDR3 with reference TRBV7-9 and TRBJ1-2 gives the whole variable domain DTGVSQNPRHKITKRGQNVTFRCDPISEHNRLYWYRQTLGQGPEFLTYFQNEAQLEKSRLLSDRFSAERPKGSFSTLEIQRTEQGDSAMYLCASSFQGGHFYGYTFGSGTRLTVV.

A remark on this clone: One end of the junction is discordant with germline, which a read error may explain. V and J are TRBV6-5 and TRBJ1-2, with 10 nucleotides matching TRBD1. The germline V gene encodes CDR1 MNHEY and CDR2 SVGAGI. The CDR3 is 14 residues long. The DNA for the CDR3 is TGTGCCAGCAGTCCCCTCCAAAGGGGACAGGGGTCTTCCTTC. This sequence encodes CASSPLQRGQGSSF.

V and J are TRBV2 and TRBJ2-3; 11 bases agree with TRBD2. This CDR3 comprises 14 residues. Trimming cost V 5 bases and J 6 bases; bases outside gene matches: 4. Germline values: CDR1 SNHLY, CDR2 FYNNEI. CDR3 region: CASSPSGGRDTQYF. The CDR3, as DNA: TGTGCCAGCAGTCCTAGCGGGGGGCGGGATACGCAGTATTTT.

The chain uses TRBV7-9 and TRBJ2-3; 7 bases match TRBD1. The CDR3 is made up of 16 amino acids. Germline V gene data show CDR1 as SEHNR and CDR2 as FQNEAQ (reference sequence). J lost 4 bases, V lost 6 bases, and 13 bases had no gene match. The CDR3 spells CASSFDREPFADTQYF. The CDR3 nucleotides are TGTGCCAGCAGTTTCGACAGGGAACCATTCGCAGATACGCAGTATTTT. Full variable domain (remainder filled in from reference TRBV7-9 and TRBJ2-3): DTGVSQNPRHKITKRGQNVTFRCDPISEHNRLYWYRQTLGQGPEFLTYFQNEAQLEKSRLLSDRFSAERPKGSFSTLEIQRTEQGDSAMYLCASSFDREPFADTQYFGPGTRLTVL.

V and J are TRBV13 and TRBJ2-1; 7 positions agree with TRBD1. The germline V gene encodes CDR1 PRHDT and CDR2 FYEKMQ (reference sequence). The length of the CDR3 is 15 residues. V was pared by 5 bases and J by 8 bases, with 12 bases of the junction left unmatched. The CDR3 DNA follows: TGTGCCAGCAGCGTCCCGACAGGGAAGAGGGATGAGCAGTTCTTC. Translating gives CASSVPTGKRDEQFF.

The chain couples TRBV5-6 to TRBJ2-7, with TRBD1 matching over 9 bases. The CDR3 is made up of 12 amino acids. Germline lookup yields CDR1 SGHDT and CDR2 YYEEEE. V shed 4 bases, J shed 5 bases, and the junction held 1 base outside the gene matches. The CDR3 reads CASSRDRDEQYF. The CDR3, as DNA: TGTGCCAGCAGCCGGGACAGGGACGAGCAGTACTTC.

This chain uses TRBV4-2 with TRBJ2-1; TRBD1 matches at 9 bases. The CDR3 runs 18 residues. In germline, CDR1 is LGHNA, CDR2 YNFKEQ. The ends lost 0 bases at V and 10 bases at J; junction bases unmatched: 16. CDR3 residues: CASSQEGGQGSRGWEQFF. The CDR3 coding sequence is TGTGCCAGCAGCCAAGAAGGGGGACAGGGTAGTCGCGGGTGGGAGCAGTTCTTC.

The chain links TRBV28 to TRBJ1-1, with TRBD1 as a possible D gene (5 bases). Germline CDR1 and CDR2: MDHEN and SYDVKM. The CDR3 is 14 residues long. Trimming took off 6 bases at V and 4 bases at J, with 15 bases between the two ends. In DNA form, the CDR3 reads TGTGCCAGCAGCCCCGGCAGGGCTCCCACTGAAGCTTTCTTT. Its translation: CASSPGRAPTEAFF.

V and J are TRBV5-6 and TRBJ2-2; D is unclear. The V end lost 0 bases, the J end lost 2 bases, and 11 bases lay between the germline ends. Germline lookup yields CDR1 SGHDT and CDR2 YYEEEE. The CDR3 has 16 amino acids. The CDR3 coding sequence is TGTGCCAGCAGCTTGGAAGCGAAAACAAACACCGGGGAGCTGTTTTTT. It encodes CASSLEAKTNTGELFF.

CDR3: CATSTVGGGETQYF. In DNA, the CDR3 is TGTGCCACCAGCACTGTAGGGGGGGGAGAGACCCAGTACTTC. This chain uses TRBV15 with TRBJ2-5; the D gene is possibly TRBD2 (7 bases). There are 14 residues in the CDR3. Deletions cut 4 bases from V and 4 bases from J, with 13 bases between. The V gene's germline CDR1 is LNHNV and CDR2 YYDKDF (reference sequence).

J is TRBJ2-1 and V is TRBV5-1; maybe TRBD2 (5 bases). V was clipped by 5 bases and J by 2 bases, with 20 bases between them. There are 17 residues in the CDR3. CDR1 and CDR2 from the germline V gene are SGHRS and YFSETQ. The CDR3 region is CASRLSQQRMAYNEQFF. CDR3 bases: TGCGCCAGCAGGCTTTCCCAACAGCGGATGGCCTACAATGAGCAGTTCTTC.